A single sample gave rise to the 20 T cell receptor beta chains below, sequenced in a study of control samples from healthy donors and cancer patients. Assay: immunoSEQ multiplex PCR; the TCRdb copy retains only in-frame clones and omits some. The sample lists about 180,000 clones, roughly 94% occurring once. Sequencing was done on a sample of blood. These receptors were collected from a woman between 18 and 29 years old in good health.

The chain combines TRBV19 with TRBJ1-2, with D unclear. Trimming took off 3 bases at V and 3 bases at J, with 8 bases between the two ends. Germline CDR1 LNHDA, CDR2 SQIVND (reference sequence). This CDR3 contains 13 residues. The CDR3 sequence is CASSMAAHYGYTF. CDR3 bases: TGTGCCAGTAGTATGGCGGCTCACTATGGCTACACCTTC.

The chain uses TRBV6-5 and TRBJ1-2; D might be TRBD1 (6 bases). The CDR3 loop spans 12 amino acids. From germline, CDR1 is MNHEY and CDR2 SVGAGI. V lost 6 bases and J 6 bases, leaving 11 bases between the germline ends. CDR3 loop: CASSQGRNGYTF. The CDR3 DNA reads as TGTGCCAGCAGCCAGGGGAGGAATGGCTACACCTTC.

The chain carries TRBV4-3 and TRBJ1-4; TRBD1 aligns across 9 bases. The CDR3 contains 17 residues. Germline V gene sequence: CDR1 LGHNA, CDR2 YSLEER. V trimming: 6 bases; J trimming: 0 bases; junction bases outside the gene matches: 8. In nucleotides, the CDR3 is TGCGCCAGCAGAGGGGGACAGGGAGCGACAACTAATGAAAAACTGTTTTTT. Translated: CASRGGQGATTNEKLFF.

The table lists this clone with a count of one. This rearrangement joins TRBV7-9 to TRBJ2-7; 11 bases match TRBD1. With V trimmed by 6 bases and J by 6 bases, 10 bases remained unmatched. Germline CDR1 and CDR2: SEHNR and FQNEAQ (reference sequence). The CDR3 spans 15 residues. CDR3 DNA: TGTGCCAGCAGTGCCGGGGACAGGGGGAAGATCGAGCAGTACTTC. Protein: CASSAGDRGKIEQYF.

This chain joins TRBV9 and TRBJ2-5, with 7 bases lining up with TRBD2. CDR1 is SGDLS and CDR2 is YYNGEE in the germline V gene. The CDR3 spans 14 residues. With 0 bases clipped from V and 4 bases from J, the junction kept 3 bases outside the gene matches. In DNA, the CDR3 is TGTGCCAGCAGCGTAGTGCCGGGAGGAGAGACCCAGTACTTC. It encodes CASSVVPGGETQYF.

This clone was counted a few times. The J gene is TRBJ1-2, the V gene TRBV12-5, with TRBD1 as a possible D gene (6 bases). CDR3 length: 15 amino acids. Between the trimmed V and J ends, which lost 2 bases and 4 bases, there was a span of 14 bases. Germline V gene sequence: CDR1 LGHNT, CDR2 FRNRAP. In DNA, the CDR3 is TGTGCTAGTGGTTTGTCGTCATCAGGGGTCTATGGCTACACCTTC. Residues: CASGLSSSGVYGYTF.

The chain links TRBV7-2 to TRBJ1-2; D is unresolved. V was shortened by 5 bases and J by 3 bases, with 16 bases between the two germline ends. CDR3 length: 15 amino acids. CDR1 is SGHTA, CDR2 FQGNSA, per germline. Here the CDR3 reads CASSRPGRVHYGYTF. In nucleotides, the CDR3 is TGTGCCAGCAGCCGTCCGGGTCGGGTACACTATGGCTACACCTTC.

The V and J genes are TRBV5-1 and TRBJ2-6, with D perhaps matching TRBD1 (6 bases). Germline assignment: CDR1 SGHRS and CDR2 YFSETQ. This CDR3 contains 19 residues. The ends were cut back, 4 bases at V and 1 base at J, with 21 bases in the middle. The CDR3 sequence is CASSEDPGQWLSGANVLTF. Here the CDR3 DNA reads TGCGCCAGCAGCGAAGACCCCGGACAGTGGCTGTCTGGGGCCAACGTCCTGACTTTC.

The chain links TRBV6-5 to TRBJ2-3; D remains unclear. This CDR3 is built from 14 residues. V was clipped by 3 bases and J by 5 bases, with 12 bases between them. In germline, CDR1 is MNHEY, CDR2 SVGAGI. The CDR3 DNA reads TGTGCCAGCAGTTATGGGCTGGGCCGAGATACGCAGTATTTT. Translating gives CASSYGLGRDTQYF.

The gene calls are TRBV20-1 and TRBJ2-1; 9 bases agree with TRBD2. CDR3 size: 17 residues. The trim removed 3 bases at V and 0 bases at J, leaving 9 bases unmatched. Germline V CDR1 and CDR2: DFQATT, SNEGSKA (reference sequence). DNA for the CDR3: TGCAGTGCTAGTATTGGAGATAGCGGGAGCTCCTACAATGAGCAGTTCTTC. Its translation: CSASIGDSGSSYNEQFF.

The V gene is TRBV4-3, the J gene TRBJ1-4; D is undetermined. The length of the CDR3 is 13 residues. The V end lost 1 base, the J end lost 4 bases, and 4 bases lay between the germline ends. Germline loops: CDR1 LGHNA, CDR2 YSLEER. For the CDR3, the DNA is TGCGCCAGCAGCCAAGCTATTAATGAAAAACTGTTTTTT. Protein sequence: CASSQAINEKLFF.

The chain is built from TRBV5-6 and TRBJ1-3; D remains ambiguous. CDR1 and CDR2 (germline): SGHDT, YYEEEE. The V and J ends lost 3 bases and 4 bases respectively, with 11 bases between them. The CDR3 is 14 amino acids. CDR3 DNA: TGTGCCAGCAGCTCAGACATCTCCGGAAACACCATATATTTT. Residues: CASSSDISGNTIYF. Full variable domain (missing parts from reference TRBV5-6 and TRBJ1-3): DAGVTQSPTHLIKTRGQQVTLRCSPKSGHDTVSWYQQALGQGPQFIFQYYEEEERQRGNFPDRFSGHQFPNYSSELNVNALLLGDSALYLCASSSDISGNTIYFGEGSWLTVV.

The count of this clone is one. This chain's CDR3 is CASSFDREGSGELFF. CDR3 coding DNA: TGTGCCAGCAGCTTTGACAGGGAGGGATCCGGGGAGCTGTTTTTT. This rearrangement joins TRBV7-2 to TRBJ2-2; tentatively, D is TRBD1 or TRBD2 (7 bases each). The germline CDR1 and CDR2 sequences are SGHTA and FQGNSA. V was cut by 3 bases and J by 6 bases, with 14 bases left in between. This CDR3 has 15 amino acids.

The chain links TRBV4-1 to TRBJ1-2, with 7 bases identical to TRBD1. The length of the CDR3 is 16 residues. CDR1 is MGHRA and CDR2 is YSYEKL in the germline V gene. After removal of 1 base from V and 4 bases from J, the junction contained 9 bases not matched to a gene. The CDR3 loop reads CASSQGERGPVYGYTF. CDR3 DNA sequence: TGCGCCAGCAGCCAAGGAGAGAGGGGGCCAGTCTATGGCTACACCTTC.

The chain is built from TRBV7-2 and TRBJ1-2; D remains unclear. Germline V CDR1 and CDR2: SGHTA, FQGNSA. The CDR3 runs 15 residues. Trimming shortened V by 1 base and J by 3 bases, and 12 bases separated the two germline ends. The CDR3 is CASSLVGSLDYGYTF. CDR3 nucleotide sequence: TGTGCCAGCAGCTTAGTAGGGAGTTTGGACTATGGCTACACCTTC.

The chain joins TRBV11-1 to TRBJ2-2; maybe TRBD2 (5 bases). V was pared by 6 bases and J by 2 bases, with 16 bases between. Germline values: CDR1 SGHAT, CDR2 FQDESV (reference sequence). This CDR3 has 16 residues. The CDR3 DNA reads TGTGCCAGCAGTCGCTCTATCGGAGGTAACACCGGGGAGCTGTTTTTT. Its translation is CASSRSIGGNTGELFF.

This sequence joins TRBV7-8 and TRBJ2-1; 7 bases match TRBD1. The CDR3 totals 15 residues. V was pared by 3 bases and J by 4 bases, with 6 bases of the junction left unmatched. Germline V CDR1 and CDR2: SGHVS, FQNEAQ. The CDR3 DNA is TGTGCCAGCAGCTTGACAGGGATGGGGTACAATGAGCAGTTCTTC. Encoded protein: CASSLTGMGYNEQFF. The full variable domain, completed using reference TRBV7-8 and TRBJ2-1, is GAGVSQSPRYKVAKRGQDVALRCDPISGHVSLFWYQQALGQGPEFLTYFQNEAQLDKSGLPSDRFFAERPEGSVSTLKIQRTQQEDSAVYLCASSLTGMGYNEQFFGPGTRLTVL.

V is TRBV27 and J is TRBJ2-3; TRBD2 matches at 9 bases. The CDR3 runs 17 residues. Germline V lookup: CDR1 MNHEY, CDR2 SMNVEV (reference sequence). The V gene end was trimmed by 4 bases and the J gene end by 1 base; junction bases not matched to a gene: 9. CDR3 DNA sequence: TGTGCCAGCAGTTGGGGAGCGGGGGGTAGGGGCACAGATACGCAGTATTTT. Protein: CASSWGAGGRGTDTQYF.

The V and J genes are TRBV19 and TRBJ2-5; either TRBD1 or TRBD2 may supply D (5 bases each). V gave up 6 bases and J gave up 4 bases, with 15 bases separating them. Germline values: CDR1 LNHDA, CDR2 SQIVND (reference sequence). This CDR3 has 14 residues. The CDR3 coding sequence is TGTGCCAGTAGCAGTATGGGGGTAGGAGAGACCCAGTACTTC. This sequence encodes CASSSMGVGETQYF.

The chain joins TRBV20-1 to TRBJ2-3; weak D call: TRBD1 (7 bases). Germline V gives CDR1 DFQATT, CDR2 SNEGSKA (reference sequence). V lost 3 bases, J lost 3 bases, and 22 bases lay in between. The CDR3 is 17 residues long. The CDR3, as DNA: TGCAGTGCTAGTGGGACTCTGGAGGGGGCGATAACAGATACGCAGTATTTT. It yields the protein CSASGTLEGAITDTQYF.